The 32 T cell receptor beta chains in this list originate from one sample, sequenced in a study of blood T cells in healthy people across ages. Then a second PCR, running roughly 7 to 11 cycles, was carried out with a sample-barcoded 5' primer and a J-beta primer mix. TCRdb ran MiXCR on the 5' RACE reads and lists one entry per CDR3 protein. This table has about 970,000 distinct CDR3 sequences, roughly 51% appearing once. Sample: blood. These receptors all come from a woman between 55 and 75 years old in good health.

The genes are TRBV2 and TRBJ2-1; D not certain. Germline CDR1 is SNHLY and CDR2 is FYNNEI. With 7 bases removed from V and 7 bases from J, the gap between germline ends came to 14 bases. The CDR3 is made up of 13 amino acids. CDR3 in amino acids: CASTKGILNEQFF. The CDR3 region has the DNA TGTGCCAGCACCAAAGGGATACTTAATGAGCAGTTCTTC. The full variable domain, in which reference TRBV2 and TRBJ2-1 provide the parts outside the CDR3, is EPEVTQTPSHQVTQMGQEVILRCVPISNHLYFYWYRQILGQKVEFLVSFYNNEISEKSEIFDDQFSVERPDGSNFTLKIRSTKLEDSAMYFCASTKGILNEQFFGPGTRLTVL.

This chain links TRBV28 with TRBJ1-2; D ambiguous. V lost 3 bases, J lost 8 bases, and 7 bases lay in between. CDR3 length: 11 residues. Germline V gene lookup returns CDR1 MDHEN and CDR2 SYDVKM. CDR3 sequence reads: CASSFISGYTF. Here the CDR3 DNA reads TGTGCCAGCAGTTTTATATCAGGCTACACCTTC.

J is TRBJ2-1 and V is TRBV7-8, with TRBD1 matching 10 bases. The closer fit of TRBJ2-7 to the DNA end suggests the J call may be wrong. The CDR3 length is 16 residues. Germline lookup yields CDR1 SGHVS and CDR2 FQNEAQ. CDR3 bases: TGTGCCAGCAGCGCCTTTGGGACAGGGGCTTACAATGAGCAGTACTTC. Amino acid sequence: CASSAFGTGAYNEQYF.

The chain is built from TRBV4-2 and TRBJ2-1, with D unresolved. Germline V CDR1 and CDR2: LGHNA, YNFKEQ. Trimming removed 4 bases at V and 8 bases at J, with 12 bases between. This CDR3 region has 13 residues. CDR3: CASSPKSHHEQFF. In nucleotides, the CDR3 is TGTGCCAGCAGCCCCAAAAGTCACCATGAGCAGTTCTTC.

The rearrangement links TRBV29-1 to TRBJ2-5; 8 bases line up with TRBD2. The closer fit of TRBJ2-7 to the DNA end suggests the J call may be wrong. This CDR3 is built from 14 residues. CDR1 is SQVTM and CDR2 is ANQGSEA in the germline V gene. This CDR3 reads CSVRAGAGAYEQYF. The DNA for the CDR3 is TGCAGCGTTCGAGCGGGAGCGGGGGCCTACGAGCAGTACTTC.

V and J are TRBV4-1 and TRBJ2-7; TRBD2 agrees at 10 bases. The CDR3 consists of 17 residues. Losses at the gene ends were 3 bases for V and 3 bases for J; bases not matched to a gene: 11. CDR1 is MGHRA, CDR2 YSYEKL, per germline. Here the CDR3 DNA reads TGCGCCAGCAGCCACCAATTTCTAGCGGGAGTCGACTACGAGCAGTACTTC. Its protein product is CASSHQFLAGVDYEQYF.

This clonotype was recorded once. V and J are TRBV5-4 and TRBJ2-4, with D possibly being TRBD1 (6 bases). Between the trimmed V and J ends, which lost 6 bases and 6 bases, there was a span of 16 bases. The CDR3 covers 14 residues. Germline V gene data show CDR1 as SGHNT and CDR2 as YYREEE (reference sequence). DNA for the CDR3: TGTGCCAGCAAGGCAGGGGACAACCTAAACATTCAGTACTTC. This sequence encodes CASKAGDNLNIQYF.

The chain recombines TRBV10-3 with TRBJ2-1; D is uncertain. Trimming shortened V by 6 bases and J by 7 bases, and 10 bases separated the two germline ends. Looked up from germline, CDR1 is ENHRY and CDR2 is SYGVKD. The CDR3 extends over 12 amino acids. As DNA, the CDR3 is TGTGCCATCAGCATACTGCAAAATGAGCAGTTCTTC. The encoded protein is CAISILQNEQFF.

The J gene is TRBJ1-1, the V gene TRBV12-3 or TRBV12-4; tentatively, D is TRBD1 (5 bases). Trimming removed 6 bases from V and 4 bases from J, with 9 bases in between. This CDR3 has 12 amino acids. CDR3 sequence: CASRGPVTEAFF. Written as DNA, the CDR3 is TGTGCCAGCAGGGGACCGGTCACTGAAGCTTTCTTT.

This chain connects TRBV18 to TRBJ2-5; D gene ambiguous. The CDR3 runs 15 residues. The germline CDR1 and CDR2 sequences are KGHSH and LQKENI. V lost 3 bases, J lost 1 base, and 12 bases lay in between. This CDR3 is CASSPVRTGQETQYF. As DNA, the CDR3 is TGTGCCAGCTCACCTGTCAGGACCGGCCAAGAGACCCAGTACTTC.

V is TRBV20-1 and J is TRBJ2-5, with D perhaps matching TRBD1 or TRBD2 (5 bases each). V lost 5 bases and J lost 3, with 10 bases in between. CDR3 length: 12 amino acids. Germline CDR1 and CDR2: DFQATT and SNEGSKA (reference sequence). CDR3 protein: CSAPGQKETQYF. CDR3 bases: TGCAGTGCTCCGGGGCAAAAAGAGACCCAGTACTTC.

The chain uses TRBV6-2 or TRBV6-3 and TRBJ1-5, with D perhaps TRBD1 (6 bases). The CDR3 is 14 amino acids. V was pared by 5 bases and J by 3 bases, with 11 bases between. CDR1 is MNHEY and CDR2 is SVGEGT in the germline V gene. The CDR3 coding sequence is TGTGCCAGCAGTCCGGACAGTCACAATCAGCCCCAGCATTTT. This translates into CASSPDSHNQPQHF.

The chain employs TRBV25-1 and TRBJ1-1; weak D call: TRBD1 (5 bases). V shed 6 bases and J shed 0 bases, with 14 bases lying between them. Germline-derived CDR1 and CDR2 are MGHDK and SYGVNS. The CDR3 has 15 amino acids. This CDR3 reads CASSRPEGLNTEAFF. Written as DNA, the CDR3 is TGTGCCAGCAGCCGGCCCGAGGGGTTGAACACTGAAGCTTTCTTT.

The V call is TRBV3-1, the J call TRBJ2-1, with D tentatively TRBD1 (6 bases). The CDR3 totals 18 residues. CDR1 is LGHDT, CDR2 YNNKEL, per germline (reference sequence). Trimming left V 0 bases short and J 2 bases short, with 17 bases between. The CDR3 sequence: CASSQDVLLGDTYNEQFF. CDR3 coding DNA: TGTGCCAGCAGCCAAGATGTTCTCCTAGGGGACACCTACAATGAGCAGTTCTTC.

This clonotype was found a few times. The chain is built from TRBV29-1 and TRBJ1-2; no definite D call. V shed 2 bases and J shed 7 bases, with 8 bases lying between them. The CDR3 length is 11 residues. Germline V gene sequence: CDR1 SQVTM, CDR2 ANQGSEA. The CDR3 protein is CSVEIGSGYTF. The CDR3 DNA sequence: TGCAGCGTTGAAATTGGTAGTGGCTACACCTTC. The entire variable domain, with the rest obtained from reference TRBV29-1 and TRBJ1-2, is as follows: SAVISQKPSRDICQRGTSLTIQCQVDSQVTMMFWYRQQPGQSLTLIATANQGSEATYESGFVIDKFPISRPNLTFSTLTVSNMSPEDSSIYLCSVEIGSGYTFGSGTRLTVV.

The V gene is TRBV7-6, the J gene TRBJ2-7; TRBD2 might be the D (5 bases). The end of the DNA fits TRBJ2-5 better, so the J call may be wrong. Germline CDR1 is SGHVS and CDR2 is FNYEAQ. This CDR3 spans 16 amino acids. Here the CDR3 reads CASSPVTGVGAETQYF. For the CDR3, the DNA is TGTGCCAGCAGCCCGGTGACCGGGGTAGGTGCGGAGACCCAGTACTTC.

The CDR3 region has the DNA TGTGCCAGCAGTCTACTGGGACAGGGGGGGACGGAGCAGTTCTTC. The encoded protein is CASSLLGQGGTEQFF. The chain carries TRBV28 and TRBJ2-1, with 11 bases that match TRBD1. V dropped 5 bases and J dropped 10; count of bases not matched to a gene: 10. In germline, CDR1 is MDHEN, CDR2 SYDVKM. The CDR3 has 15 residues.

V is TRBV19 and J is TRBJ2-7; no clear D gene. Germline V gene sequence: CDR1 LNHDA, CDR2 SQIVND (reference sequence). The CDR3 is 11 amino acids. V was trimmed by 5 bases and J by 9 bases, leaving 11 bases between them. Here the CDR3 reads CASSEGPGQYF. The CDR3 region has the DNA TGTGCCAGTAGTGAAGGGCCCGGGCAGTACTTC. The whole variable domain, filled in from reference TRBV19 and TRBJ2-7, reads DGGITQSPKYLFRKEGQNVTLSCEQNLNHDAMYWYRQDPGQGLRLIYYSQIVNDFQKGDIAEGYSVSREKKESFPLTVTSAQKNPTAFYLCASSEGPGQYFGPGTRLTVT.

For the CDR3, the DNA is TGTGCCAGCAGCCCTCCCCTGGGGACAGGGGGCTTATACGAGCAGTACTTC. Translation: CASSPPLGTGGLYEQYF. This chain joins TRBV6-1 and TRBJ2-7; TRBD1 matches 12 bases. CDR1 is MNHNS, CDR2 SASEGT, per germline. This CDR3 is 17 amino acids long. Losses at the gene ends were 6 bases for V and 4 bases for J; bases not matched to a gene: 13.

The chain recombines TRBV11-2 with TRBJ2-3; possibly TRBD2 for D (5 bases). V gave up 5 bases and J gave up 1 base, with 19 bases separating them. In germline, CDR1 is SGHAT, CDR2 FQNNGV. The CDR3 extends over 17 amino acids. CDR3 residues: CASSQGLTRGGTDTQYF. The CDR3 nucleotides read TGTGCCAGCAGCCAAGGACTCACTCGGGGAGGCACAGATACGCAGTATTTT. The variable domain in full, completed from reference TRBV11-2 and TRBJ2-3, reads EAGVAQSPRYKIIEKRQSVAFWCNPISGHATLYWYQQILGQGPKLLIQFQNNGVVDDSQLPKDRFSAERLKGVDSTLKIQPAKLEDSAVYLCASSQGLTRGGTDTQYFGPGTRLTVL.

A few counts support this clonotype. The chain employs TRBV29-1 and TRBJ2-7; D possibly corresponds to TRBD1 (5 bases). Germline V CDR1 and CDR2: SQVTM, ANQGSEA. The CDR3 is 12 amino acids. V gave up 8 bases and J gave up 3 bases, with 14 bases separating them. In DNA, the CDR3 is TGCAGCTTTCGAACAGACAGCTACGAGCAGTACTTC. This gives the protein CSFRTDSYEQYF.

The chain employs TRBV3-1 and TRBJ2-7; 7 bases agree with TRBD2. Germline V CDR1 and CDR2: LGHDT, YNNKEL (reference sequence). This CDR3 has 17 residues. The V segment lost 2 bases and the J segment 4 bases; nucleotides outside the gene matches: 14. The CDR3 region has the DNA TGTGCCAGCAGCCAAAGCACTAGCGAGAGGGCCACGTACGAGCAGTACTTC. Encoded protein: CASSQSTSERATYEQYF.

This clonotype was counted at least ten times. This chain connects TRBV4-3 to TRBJ1-2; D remains ambiguous. The V end lost 4 bases, the J end lost 8 bases, and 23 bases lay between the germline ends. The CDR3 runs to 16 residues. Looked up from germline, CDR1 is LGHNA and CDR2 is YSLEER. The CDR3 is CASSPSSQWTASGYTF. DNA for the CDR3: TGCGCCAGCAGCCCTTCCTCTCAATGGACCGCCAGCGGCTACACCTTC.

V usage is TRBV7-2 and J usage is TRBJ1-4; D is perhaps TRBD1 (5 bases). Germline V gives CDR1 SGHTA, CDR2 FQGNSA. This CDR3 is built from 15 residues. Deletions cut 5 bases from V and 4 bases from J, with 14 bases between. The CDR3 reads CASSPRRGSNEKLFF. As DNA, the CDR3 is TGTGCCAGCAGCCCTAGGAGGGGCAGTAATGAAAAACTGTTTTTT. Using reference TRBV7-2 and TRBJ1-4 for the parts outside the CDR3, the full variable domain is GAGVSQSPSNKVTEKGKDVELRCDPISGHTALYWYRQSLGQGLEFLIYFQGNSAPDKSGLPSDRFSAERTGGSVSTLTIQRTQQEDSAVYLCASSPRRGSNEKLFFGSGTQLSVL.

The sample holds a few counts of this clonotype. This rearrangement joins TRBV5-1 to TRBJ2-1, with a weak D call TRBD2 (5 bases). Germline CDR1 SGHRS, CDR2 YFSETQ. V dropped 2 bases and J dropped 5 bases, with 11 bases sitting between them. This CDR3 contains 14 residues. DNA of the CDR3: TGCGCCAGCAGCTTTGGACTCGCAGACAATGAGCAGTTCTTC. This gives the protein CASSFGLADNEQFF.

This clonotype was detected a few times. The rearrangement joins TRBV20-1 to TRBJ2-3; the match to TRBD2 covers 7 bases. Germline-derived CDR1 and CDR2 are DFQATT and SNEGSKA (reference sequence). This CDR3 region has 15 residues. V lost 2 bases, J lost 0 bases, and 5 bases stayed unmatched. For the CDR3, the DNA is TGCAGTGCTAGAAAAGCGGGAACAAGCACAGATACGCAGTATTTT. This encodes CSARKAGTSTDTQYF.

The chain joins TRBV2 to TRBJ2-5; maybe TRBD1 (8 bases). The J call may be incorrect, as the DNA end agrees better with TRBJ2-7. The CDR3 has 15 amino acids. The germline V gene has CDR1 SNHLY and CDR2 FYNNEI. CDR3 in amino acids: CASIGQGGGSYEQYF. In DNA form, the CDR3 reads TGTGCCAGCATTGGACAGGGCGGGGGCTCCTACGAGCAGTACTTC.

The chain links TRBV7-2 to TRBJ1-2; 7 nucleotides match TRBD1. CDR3 length equals 15 residues. J gave up 5 bases and V 2 bases, and 8 bases lay outside the gene matches. The germline CDR1 and CDR2 sequences are SGHTA and FQGNSA. CDR3 nucleotides: TGTGCCAGCAGCTTATTCCGGGACAGTGTTTATGGCTACACCTTC. This gives the protein CASSLFRDSVYGYTF.

The genes are TRBV2 and TRBJ2-3; 14 positions match TRBD2. After removal of 10 bases from V and 3 bases from J, the junction contained 3 bases not matched to a gene. Germline V gene data show CDR1 as SNHLY and CDR2 as FYNNEI. The CDR3 has 14 amino acids. The DNA of the CDR3 is TGTGCCACTCGGACTAGCGGGAGGACAGATACGCAGTATTTT. Translated: CATRTSGRTDTQYF.

The chain recombines TRBV19 with TRBJ1-2; tentative D call: TRBD1 (5 bases). Trimming left V 8 bases short and J 4 bases short, with 11 bases between. The CDR3 sequence is 12 residues long. In germline, CDR1 is LNHDA, CDR2 SQIVND (reference sequence). CDR3 loop: CASLGQGYGYTF. The DNA for the CDR3 is TGTGCCAGTCTTGGACAAGGCTATGGCTACACCTTC.

The J gene is TRBJ2-7, the V gene TRBV20-1; 7 bases align to TRBD2. The CDR3 loop spans 17 amino acids. V was clipped by 0 bases and J by 3 bases; unmatched bases: 14. Per germline, CDR1 DFQATT and CDR2 SNEGSKA (reference sequence). The CDR3: CSAREPLAARTIYEQYF. DNA for the CDR3: TGCAGTGCTAGAGAACCTCTAGCGGCCCGGACGATCTACGAGCAGTACTTC.

In the case of this clonotype: One end of the junction fails to match germline, which may point to a read error. The rearrangement uses TRBV9 and TRBJ2-1, with 8 bases identical to TRBD1. Per the germline V gene, CDR1 is SGDLS and CDR2 is YYNGEE. CDR3 size: 15 residues. The CDR3 region is CANSELTGVRNEQFF. For the CDR3, the DNA is TGTGCCAACAGCGAATTGACAGGGGTAAGAAATGAGCAGTTCTTC.